Below, one T cell receptor (beta chain) is given with its context. The antigen remains unidentified. The CDR3 consists of 14 residues. Germline assignment: CDR1 MDHEN and CDR2 SYDVKM. V shed 2 bases and J shed 9 bases, with 17 bases lying between them. The record originates from a study of shared clonotypes between healthy human individuals. Looking at the study overall: The donor group consisted of two women and a few men, aged 18 to 49.

Study-level points and caveats: Larger estimated richness was generally recorded for naive subsets relative to memory subsets.

Replicate PCRs for sorted subsets used 200 ng DNA; this equaled tens of thousands of T cell genomes. Some clones are missing from TCRdb's copy, which holds only in-frame ones; the method was immunoSEQ multiplex PCR. The sample comprises 2 million to 3 million clones, approximately 93% of which are singletons, and roughly 0.36% rests with the top ten. This sequence was found in a man between 18 and 35 years old in good health. Some clones in this sample may be carry-over from other donors' samples. The V gene is TRBV28, the J gene TRBJ2-7; no clear D gene. The sample consisted of naive CD4+ T cells from PBMCs. This sample's subset: CD45RA+ positively selected. The CDR3 loop is CASSLPLSPRRQYF. CDR3 bases: TGTGCCAGCAGTTTACCACTGAGCCCCCGGCGGCAGTACTTC.